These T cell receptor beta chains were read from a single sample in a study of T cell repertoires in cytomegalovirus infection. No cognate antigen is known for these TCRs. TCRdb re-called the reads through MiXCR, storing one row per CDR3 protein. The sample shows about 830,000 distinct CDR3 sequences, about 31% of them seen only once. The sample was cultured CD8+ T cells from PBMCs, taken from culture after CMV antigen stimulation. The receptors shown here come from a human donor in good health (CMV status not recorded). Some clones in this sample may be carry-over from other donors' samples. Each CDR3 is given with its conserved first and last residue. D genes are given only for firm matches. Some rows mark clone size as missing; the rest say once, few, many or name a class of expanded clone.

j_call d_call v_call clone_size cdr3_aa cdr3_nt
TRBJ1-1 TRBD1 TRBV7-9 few CASSSTIQRTGKVGTEAFF TGTGCCAGCAGTTCTACCATACAGAGGACAGGGAAGGTCGGCACTGAAGCTTTCTTT
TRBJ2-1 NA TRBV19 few CASSTGGRNNEQFF TGTGCCAGTAGTACGGGGGGCCGGAACAATGAGCAGTTCTTC
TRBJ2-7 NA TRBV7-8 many CASSLAAVSYEQYF TGTGCCAGCAGCTTAGCGGCGGTATCCTACGAGCAGTACTTC
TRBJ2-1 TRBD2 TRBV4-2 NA CASSHPSSGGAVDEQFF TGTGCCAGCAGCCATCCATCGAGCGGGGGGGCTGTGGATGAGCAGTTCTTC
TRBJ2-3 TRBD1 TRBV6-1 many CASSEPRGPDTQYF TGTGCCAGCAGTGAACCCAGGGGGCCAGATACGCAGTATTTT
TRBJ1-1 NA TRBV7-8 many CASSFREAGNTEAFF TGTGCCAGCAGCTTTCGGGAGGCGGGGAACACTGAAGCTTTCTTT
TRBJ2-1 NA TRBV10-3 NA CAISEVDGFGNEQFF TGTGCCATCAGTGAAGTCGACGGCTTCGGGAATGAGCAGTTCTTC
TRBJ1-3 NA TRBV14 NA CASSQGIVAPGNTIYF TGTGCCAGCAGCCAAGGCATCGTGGCACCTGGAAACACCATATATTTT
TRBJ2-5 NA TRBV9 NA CPSSVEETQYF TGTCCCAGCAGCGTAGAAGAGACCCAGTACTTC
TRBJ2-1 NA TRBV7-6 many CASSSTDSYNEQFF TGTGCCAGCAGCTCGACAGATTCCTACAATGAGCAGTTCTTC
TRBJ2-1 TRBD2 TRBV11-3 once CASSLDGGLAVSKFF TGTGCCAGCAGCTTAGATGGAGGACTAGCCGTGAGTAAGTTCTTC
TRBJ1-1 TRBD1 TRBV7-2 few CASSLGLGGPEAFF TGTGCCAGCAGCTTAGGGTTAGGGGGCCCTGAAGCTTTCTTT
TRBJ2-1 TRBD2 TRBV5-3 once CASRAGGSYEQFF TGTGCCAGCAGGGCGGGGGGTTCCTATGAGCAGTTCTTC
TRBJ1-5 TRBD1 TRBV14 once CASSARGVNQPQHF TGTGCCAGCAGTGCCAGGGGGGTGAATCAGCCCCAGCATTTT
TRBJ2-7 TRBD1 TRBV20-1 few CSARDPIGEGQGDNEQYF TGCAGTGCTAGAGATCCGATAGGGGAGGGACAGGGGGATAACGAGCAGTACTTC
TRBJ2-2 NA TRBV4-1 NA CASSQHIAGVGGELFF TGCGCCAGCAGCCAACATATAGCAGGGGTTGGCGGGGAGCTGTTTTTT
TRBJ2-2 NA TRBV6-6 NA CASSFSLKVDGTGELFF TGTGCCAGCAGTTTCTCCCTAAAGGTCGATGGGACCGGGGAGCTGTTTTTT
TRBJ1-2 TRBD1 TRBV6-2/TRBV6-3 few CASSPGTGKTRYGYTF TGTGCCAGCAGTCCCGGGACAGGGAAGACACGCTATGGCTACACCTTC
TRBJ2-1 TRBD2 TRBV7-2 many CASSLEPGGAGAYNEQFF TGTGCCAGCAGCTTAGAACCCGGGGGAGCGGGGGCGTACAATGAGCAGTTCTTC
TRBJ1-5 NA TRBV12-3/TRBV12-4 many CASSARNQPQHF TGTGCCAGCAGTGCTCGTAATCAGCCCCAGCATTTT
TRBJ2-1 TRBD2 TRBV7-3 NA CASSSWERGIGNEQFF TGTGCCAGCAGCTCCTGGGAGCGGGGGATTGGAAATGAGCAGTTCTTC
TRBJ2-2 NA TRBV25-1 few CASSEWGVMNTGELFF TGTGCCAGCAGTGAATGGGGAGTTATGAACACCGGGGAGCTGTTTTTT
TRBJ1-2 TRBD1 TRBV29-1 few CSVEMGDSDRYGYTF TGCAGCGTTGAAATGGGGGACAGCGATCGCTATGGCTACACCTTC
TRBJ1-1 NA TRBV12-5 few CASGPPGGVVNTEAFF TGTGCTAGTGGTCCTCCTGGGGGGGTGGTGAACACTGAAGCTTTCTTT
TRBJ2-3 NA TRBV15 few CATSEKGRTDTQYF TGTGCCACCAGCGAAAAGGGTCGCACAGATACGCAGTATTTT
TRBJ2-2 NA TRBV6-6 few CASSYKATGELFF TGTGCCAGCAGTTACAAGGCGACCGGGGAGCTGTTTTTT
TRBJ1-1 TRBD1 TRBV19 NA CASSIQGGEAFF TGTGCCAGTAGTATCCAGGGGGGCGAAGCTTTCTTT
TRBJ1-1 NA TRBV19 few CASGQTLNTEAFF TGTGCCAGTGGACAGACATTGAACACTGAAGCTTTCTTT
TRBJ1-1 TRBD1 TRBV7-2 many CASSSGGTTYIEAFF TGTGCCAGCAGCTCAGGGGGTACCACCTATATTGAAGCTTTCTTT
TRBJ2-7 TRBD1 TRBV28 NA CASTGEAIHEQYF TGTGCTTCGACAGGGGAAGCGATCCACGAGCAGTACTTC
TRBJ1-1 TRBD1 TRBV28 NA CASSLGDRGREAFF TGTGCCAGCAGTTTAGGGGACAGGGGGCGTGAAGCTTTCTTT
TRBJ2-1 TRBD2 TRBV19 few CASSVGLGNEQFF TGTGCCAGTAGTGTCGGACTAGGCAATGAGCAGTTCTTC
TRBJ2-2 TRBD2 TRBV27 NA CASGRGGNTGELFF TGTGCCTCCGGACGGGGGGGCAACACCGGGGAGCTGTTTTTT
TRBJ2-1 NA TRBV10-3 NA CAISEFGDGSYNEQFF TGTGCCATCAGTGAGTTTGGCGATGGCTCCTACAATGAGCAGTTCTTC
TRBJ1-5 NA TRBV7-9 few CASSSLGHSNQPQHF TGTGCCAGCAGCTCATTAGGACATAGCAATCAGCCCCAGCATTTT
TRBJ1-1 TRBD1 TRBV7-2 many CASSLARTGNTEAFF TGTGCCAGCAGCTTAGCGAGGACAGGGAACACTGAAGCTTTCTTT
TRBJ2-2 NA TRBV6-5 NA CASLRDPLLGTGELFF TGTGCCAGCCTCCGGGACCCCCTATTGGGCACCGGGGAGCTGTTTTTT
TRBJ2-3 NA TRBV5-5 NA CASSLLSGTDTQYF TGTGCCAGCAGCTTGTTGTCGGGCACAGATACGCAGTATTTT
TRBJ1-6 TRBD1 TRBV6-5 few CASTLTGGANSPLHF TGTGCCAGCACCTTAACAGGGGGCGCAAATTCACCCCTCCACTTT
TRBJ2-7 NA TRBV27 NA CASSLSSWASSDEQYF TGTGCCAGCAGTTTATCCTCGTGGGCGTCTAGCGACGAGCAGTACTTC